This T cell receptor beta chain was profiled in a study of Ad26.COV2.S vaccination and SARS-CoV-2 variants. Trimming removed 1 base at V and 0 bases at J, with 13 bases between. The CDR3 contains 17 residues. The germline CDR1 and CDR2 sequences are SGDLS and YYNGEE. Documented treatment: 15 to 20 received Ad26.COV2.S at low or high dose, single or two shots; roughly 5 received placebo; per-sample allocation not given. Collection of samples fell on day 63 after the first vaccine or placebo injection. An adult aged 18-55 years in Boston served as the donor. Repertoires were generated with immunoSEQ multiplex PCR, while TCRdb's copy carries only in-frame clones and drops some. The sample holds hundreds of thousands of clones, about 87% seen once.

The chain is built from TRBV9 and TRBJ2-2; possibly TRBD1 for D (6 bases). The origin of this receptor is a person between 18 and 65 years old who received the Ad26.COV2.S COVID-19 vaccine or a placebo. Sample: peripheral blood, taken in a trial of Ad26.COV2.S vaccine versus placebo. This CDR3 is CASSVIPTGTNTGELFF. The CDR3 nucleotides read TGTGCCAGCAGCGTAATCCCGACAGGTACGAACACCGGGGAGCTGTTTTTT.